The 19 T cell receptor beta chains below were found in one sample sequenced in a study of T cells in Graves' hyperthyroidism and ophthalmopathy. Regions amplified from RNA transcripts were the TCR beta CDR3 regions. HTBI primers were the set used in a first-round RT-PCR of the TCR CDR3. Each CDR3 protein is one row after TCRdb ran MiXCR on the multiplex PCR reads. Among about 270,000 distinct CDR3 sequences, approximately 16% were seen once, and the ten largest hold more than 30%. Sequences were obtained from blood. The source is a woman aged 50 to 65 with Graves' hyperthyroidism that later progressed to Graves' ophthalmopathy.

This clonotype was counted between two and nine times. The J gene is TRBJ1-6, the V gene TRBV2; TRBD1 matches 8 bases. This CDR3 comprises 16 residues. Germline loops: CDR1 SNHLY, CDR2 FYNNEI. The junction had 8 bases not matched to a gene; V was cut back by 7 bases and J by 3 bases. This CDR3 is CASMTDRAGYNSPLHF. CDR3 in DNA: TGTGCCAGCATGACGGACAGGGCGGGCTATAATTCACCCCTCCACTTT.

The chain joins TRBV6-1 to TRBJ2-7; 9 bases line up with TRBD2. Germline values: CDR1 MNHNS, CDR2 SASEGT. The junction had 7 bases not matched to a gene; V was cut back by 8 bases and J by 5 bases. The CDR3 totals 13 residues. The CDR3 DNA reads as TGTGCCAGCTCGGGGGCTAGCGGGAACGAGCAGTACTTC. Translated, it gives CASSGASGNEQYF.

This clonotype came up many times. In nucleotides, the CDR3 is TGTGCCAGCAGTGAGCTAGCGGCCGCCTCCTACGAGCAGTACTTC. It is translated as CASSELAAASYEQYF. This chain links TRBV28 with TRBJ2-7; TRBD2 aligns across 7 bases. This CDR3 has 15 residues. V trimming: 5 bases; J trimming: 0 bases; junction bases outside the gene matches: 7. CDR1 and CDR2 (germline): MDHEN, SYDVKM.

This clonotype was seen ten or more times. This sequence joins TRBV5-1 and TRBJ2-2; perhaps TRBD1 as D (5 bases). Trimming removed 0 bases at V and 3 bases at J, with 9 bases between. The CDR3 runs 15 residues. Germline assignment: CDR1 SGHRS and CDR2 YFSETQ. The CDR3 region is CASSLEGVHTGELFF. The CDR3 nucleotides are TGCGCCAGCAGCTTGGAAGGGGTCCACACCGGGGAGCTGTTTTTT.

The chain employs TRBV7-9 and TRBJ2-3; no reliable D call. From germline, CDR1 is SEHNR and CDR2 FQNEAQ (reference sequence). The ends were cut back, 5 bases at V and 6 bases at J, with 12 bases in the middle. This CDR3 has 13 amino acids. The CDR3 is CASSTSLGDTQYF. CDR3 nucleotides: TGTGCCAGCAGCACCTCACTTGGGGATACGCAGTATTTT.

This clonotype was observed at least ten times. V and J are TRBV27 and TRBJ2-7; 7 nucleotides align to TRBD1. This CDR3 contains 14 residues. Germline V gene data show CDR1 as MNHEY and CDR2 as SMNVEV (reference sequence). The V segment lost 2 bases and the J segment 2 bases; nucleotides outside the gene matches: 3. The CDR3 spells CASSLRGQAYEQYF. Here the CDR3 DNA reads TGTGCCAGCAGTTTAAGGGGGCAGGCCTACGAGCAGTACTTC.

This clonotype was recorded many times. The V gene is TRBV5-1, the J gene TRBJ2-5; D is unresolved. There are 12 residues in the CDR3. Between the trimmed V and J ends, which lost 4 bases and 5 bases, there was a span of 9 bases. Per the germline V gene, CDR1 is SGHRS and CDR2 is YFSETQ. The DNA of the CDR3 is TGCGCCAGCAGCCTGGGGTGGGAGACCCAGTACTTC. Residues: CASSLGWETQYF.

The V gene is TRBV28, the J gene TRBJ2-1, with D possibly matching TRBD1 (6 bases). Germline assignment: CDR1 MDHEN and CDR2 SYDVKM. Deletions cut 3 bases from V and 6 bases from J, with 15 bases between. The CDR3 is 15 residues long. DNA for the CDR3: TGTGCCAGCAGTTTCGTCTGGGGGCATGGCAATGAGCAGTTCTTC. This codes for CASSFVWGHGNEQFF.

This clonotype has ten or more counts. The chain has TRBV7-9 and TRBJ1-1; D remains ambiguous. The V end was cut by 10 bases, the J end by 6 bases, with 18 bases between. The CDR3 contains 13 residues. Germline V lookup: CDR1 SEHNR, CDR2 FQNEAQ (reference sequence). The CDR3 is CATRIGVWAEAFF. CDR3 sequence (DNA): TGTGCCACAAGAATCGGGGTGTGGGCTGAAGCTTTCTTT.

This clonotype was seen a handful of times. The chain joins TRBV13 to TRBJ2-1; the D is unclear. This CDR3 spans 14 amino acids. Trimming removed 5 bases at V and 8 bases at J, with 16 bases between. Germline CDR1 PRHDT, CDR2 FYEKMQ (reference sequence). The CDR3 loop reads CASSPRLGTDEQFF. The CDR3 DNA is TGTGCCAGCAGCCCCCGATTAGGAACGGATGAGCAGTTCTTC.

This clonotype occurred many times. The chain couples TRBV6-1 to TRBJ2-5; TRBD1 agrees at 8 bases. CDR1 is MNHNS, CDR2 SASEGT, per germline. The V gene end was trimmed by 5 bases and the J gene end by 1 base; junction bases not matched to a gene: 6. The CDR3 runs 15 residues. CDR3 bases: TGTGCCAGCAGTTCCATCGGGACAGGCCAAGAGACCCAGTACTTC. Translated: CASSSIGTGQETQYF.

This clonotype has at least ten counts. The chain employs TRBV13 and TRBJ2-3, with D uncertain. Germline V gene sequence: CDR1 PRHDT, CDR2 FYEKMQ (reference sequence). V lost 6 bases to trimming and J lost 3 bases, with 10 bases between them. This CDR3 contains 13 residues. The CDR3 loop is CASRTQLTDTQYF. In nucleotides, the CDR3 is TGTGCCAGCAGGACTCAATTGACAGATACGCAGTATTTT.

This clonotype has only a few counts. This chain links TRBV5-1 with TRBJ1-3, with D perhaps matching TRBD1 (6 bases). The germline V gene encodes CDR1 SGHRS and CDR2 YFSETQ. Trimming stripped 3 bases from V and 2 bases from J, with 15 bases between. CDR3 length: 16 amino acids. This chain's CDR3 is CASSWDTGTTGNTIYF. CDR3 nucleotide sequence: TGCGCCAGCAGCTGGGACACGGGAACCACTGGAAACACCATATATTTT.

This clonotype occurred many times. The chain carries TRBV12-3 or TRBV12-4 and TRBJ2-1; TRBD1 aligns across 7 bases. The V and J ends lost 4 bases and 10 bases, in that order; junction bases with no gene match: 1. The CDR3 is 11 amino acids. Written as DNA, the CDR3 is TGTGCCAGCAGTTACAGGGGAGAGCAGTTCTTC. It specifies CASSYRGEQFF.

This clonotype was detected ten times or more. The chain joins TRBV28 to TRBJ1-2, with D unresolved. Germline V lookup: CDR1 MDHEN, CDR2 SYDVKM. CDR3 length: 14 amino acids. V shed 2 bases and J shed 3 bases, with 10 bases lying between them. This CDR3 is CASSLIPTDYGYTF. CDR3 DNA: TGTGCCAGCAGTTTAATACCGACCGACTATGGCTACACCTTC.

This chain connects TRBV3-1 to TRBJ2-3; 7 positions match TRBD1. The V gene end was trimmed by 2 bases and the J gene end by 2 bases; junction bases not matched to a gene: 4. The CDR3 totals 15 residues. Germline CDR1 and CDR2: LGHDT and YNNKEL (reference sequence). CDR3 loop: CASSQRTGDTDTQYF. The CDR3 bases are TGTGCCAGCAGCCAAAGGACAGGTGACACAGATACGCAGTATTTT.

As concerns this clonotype: Being one base from a much bigger clone, this may be a read error. The chain is built from TRBV20-1 and TRBJ2-1; 8 bases are a match to TRBD2. The CDR3 consists of 15 residues. V dropped 3 bases and J dropped 6; count of bases not matched to a gene: 10. Germline V lookup: CDR1 DFQATT, CDR2 SNEGSKA (reference sequence). The CDR3 spells CSARTRGTSSNEQFF. The CDR3 bases are TGCAGTGCTAGGACCCGGGGGACTAGTAGCAATGAGCAGTTCTTC.

The chain recombines TRBV20-1 with TRBJ1-5, with D possibly matching TRBD1 (5 bases). CDR1 and CDR2 (germline): DFQATT, SNEGSKA (reference sequence). V lost 3 bases to trimming and J lost 6 bases, with 9 bases between them. There are 12 residues in the CDR3. CDR3 sequence reads: CSASGGVQPQHF. CDR3 coding DNA: TGCAGTGCTAGCGGGGGGGTTCAGCCCCAGCATTTT.

This clonotype has a count of ten or more. This chain uses TRBV2 with TRBJ2-3, with D perhaps matching TRBD2 (5 bases). The germline V gene encodes CDR1 SNHLY and CDR2 FYNNEI. V lost 2 bases and J lost 4, with 19 bases in between. The CDR3 extends over 17 amino acids. The CDR3 spells CASSERASPWLADTQYF. As DNA, the CDR3 is TGTGCCAGCAGTGAACGGGCTAGCCCGTGGTTGGCAGATACGCAGTATTTT.